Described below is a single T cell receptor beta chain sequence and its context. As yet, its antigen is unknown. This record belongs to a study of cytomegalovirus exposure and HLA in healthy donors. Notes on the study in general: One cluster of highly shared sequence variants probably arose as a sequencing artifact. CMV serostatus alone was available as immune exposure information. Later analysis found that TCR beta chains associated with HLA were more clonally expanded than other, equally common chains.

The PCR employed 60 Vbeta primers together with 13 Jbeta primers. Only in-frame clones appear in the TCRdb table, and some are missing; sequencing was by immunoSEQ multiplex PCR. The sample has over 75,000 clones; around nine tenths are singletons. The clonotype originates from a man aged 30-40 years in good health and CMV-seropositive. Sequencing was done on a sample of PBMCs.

The CDR3 here is CASSALAAETQYF. CDR3 sequence (DNA): TGTGCCAGCAGCGCCCTAGCGGCGGAGACCCAGTACTTC. The chain employs TRBV5-6 and TRBJ2-5; 7 nucleotides agree with TRBD2. With 4 bases clipped from V and 5 bases from J, the junction kept 5 bases outside the gene matches. Looked up from germline, CDR1 is SGHDT and CDR2 is YYEEEE. The CDR3 totals 13 residues.